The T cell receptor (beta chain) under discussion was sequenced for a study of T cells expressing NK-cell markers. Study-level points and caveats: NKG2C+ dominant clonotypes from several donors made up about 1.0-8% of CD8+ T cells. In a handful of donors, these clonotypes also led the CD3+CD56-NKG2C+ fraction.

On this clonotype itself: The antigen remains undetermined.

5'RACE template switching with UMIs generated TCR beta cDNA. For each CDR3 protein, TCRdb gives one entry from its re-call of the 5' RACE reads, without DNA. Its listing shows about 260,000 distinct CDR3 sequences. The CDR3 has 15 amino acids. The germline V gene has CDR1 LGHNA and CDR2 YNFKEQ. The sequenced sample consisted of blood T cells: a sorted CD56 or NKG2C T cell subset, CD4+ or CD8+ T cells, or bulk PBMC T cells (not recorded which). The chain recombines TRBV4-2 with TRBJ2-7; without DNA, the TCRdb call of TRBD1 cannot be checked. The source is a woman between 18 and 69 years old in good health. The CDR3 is CASSQAPGPSYEQYF.